The 17 T cell receptor beta chains given below trace back to one sample, sequenced in a study of T cell responses to AZD1222 COVID-19 vaccine (dated by TCRdb to the early 2020s). Explained via the paper, the time point label denotes: baseline before first vaccination. The library was produced with the immunoSEQ multiplex PCR assay. The table comes from immuneACCESS by way of TCRdb, which keeps in-frame sequences with V and J called. Part of the clones is missing from these tables; in studies checked, under half for an unresolved V gene and the rest for unknown reasons. Within this sample are around 89,000 clones, with about nine tenths of them counted one time only. In total, the top ten clones hold 22% of the sample. Sequences were derived from peripheral blood, sampled on day 0 of AZD1222 vaccination. The source is an adult in good health.

The chain joins TRBV30 to TRBJ2-1, with 11 bases that match TRBD2. Germline values: CDR1 GTSNPN, CDR2 SVGIG (reference sequence). The CDR3 loop spans 15 amino acids. The trim removed 7 bases at V and 4 bases at J, leaving 9 bases unmatched. CDR3: CASSAVAGGYNEQFF. The CDR3 DNA follows: TGTGCCTCGTCCGCGGTAGCGGGGGGGTACAATGAGCAGTTCTTC.

V and J are TRBV21-1 and TRBJ1-4; no DNA check was done on the table's D call, TRBD1. TRBV21-1 is a listed pseudogene. The CDR3 length is 19 residues. The CDR3 coding sequence is TGTGCCAGCAGCCCTCAAAAGGAACAGGGGACGGGTACTAATGAAAAACTGTTTTTT. It translates to CASSPQKEQGTGTNEKLFF.

The V gene is TRBV5-1, the J gene TRBJ2-6; 9 positions agree with TRBD1. CDR1 is SGHRS and CDR2 is YFSETQ in the germline V gene. The trim removed 1 base at V and 1 base at J, leaving 3 bases unmatched. This CDR3 spans 17 amino acids. The CDR3 loop is CASSLTGGQSGANVLTF. The CDR3 bases are TGCGCCAGCAGCTTGACAGGGGGCCAATCTGGGGCCAACGTCCTGACTTTC.

The chain joins TRBV2 to TRBJ2-5, with 7 bases matching TRBD1. V was clipped by 6 bases and J by 1 base; unmatched bases: 2. The CDR3 runs 13 residues. In germline, CDR1 is SNHLY, CDR2 FYNNEI. CDR3 loop: CASRGQIQETQYF. In DNA, the CDR3 is TGTGCCAGCAGGGGACAGATCCAAGAGACCCAGTACTTC.

V and J are TRBV5-6 and TRBJ2-6; D is unresolved. Between the trimmed V and J ends, which lost 1 base and 0 bases, there was a span of 8 bases. The CDR3 has 16 amino acids. Germline CDR1 and CDR2: SGHDT and YYEEEE. CDR3 protein: CASSLRDYSGANVLTF. CDR3 bases: TGTGCCAGCAGCTTGCGAGATTACTCTGGGGCCAACGTCCTGACTTTC.

V gene TRBV7-9 combines with J gene TRBJ2-7; 9 bases fit TRBD1. CDR1 is SEHNR, CDR2 FQNEAQ, per germline (reference sequence). V lost 4 bases and J lost 5; bases outside the gene matches: 6. The CDR3 loop spans 14 amino acids. CDR3 DNA: TGTGCCAGCAGCTCACAGGGGGCGCGGAACGAGCAGTACTTC. Amino acids: CASSSQGARNEQYF.

The chain links TRBV18 to TRBJ2-5, with D hard to call. Germline values: CDR1 KGHSH, CDR2 LQKENI. This CDR3 is built from 14 residues. Trimming shortened V by 4 bases and J by 5 bases, and 14 bases separated the two germline ends. The CDR3 region is CASSRGPSGETQYF. DNA of the CDR3: TGTGCCAGCTCACGAGGCCCCTCCGGGGAGACCCAGTACTTC.

In DNA, the CDR3 is TGTGCCAGCAGCTTCGGCCCGTTAGGGTACACTGAAGCTTTCTTT. This translates into CASSFGPLGYTEAFF. This chain joins TRBV7-9 and TRBJ1-1; D not certain. Looked up from germline, CDR1 is SEHNR and CDR2 is FQNEAQ (reference sequence). This CDR3 region has 15 residues. Trimming stripped 3 bases from V and 3 bases from J, with 14 bases between.

This clone was observed a single time. The rearrangement links TRBV5-1 to TRBJ1-6; tentative D call: TRBD1 (5 bases). The germline V and J ends were trimmed by 1 base and 9 bases, with 17 bases remaining between them. The germline gives CDR1 SGHRS, CDR2 YFSETQ. The length of the CDR3 is 16 residues. The CDR3 here is CASSLTEGLGRSPLHF. In DNA, the CDR3 is TGCGCCAGCAGCTTGACGGAAGGATTGGGGCGTTCACCCCTCCACTTT.

The rearrangement uses TRBV30 and TRBJ1-2; 8 bases match TRBD1. With 2 bases clipped from V and 8 bases from J, the junction kept 7 bases outside the gene matches. Germline V gene sequence: CDR1 GTSNPN, CDR2 SVGIG (reference sequence). This CDR3 region has 13 residues. CDR3: CAWSPDREGGYTF. The CDR3, as DNA: TGTGCCTGGAGTCCGGACAGGGAAGGAGGCTACACCTTC.

The chain links TRBV12-5 to TRBJ2-2, with no clear D. This CDR3 has 12 amino acids. V was trimmed by 6 bases and J by 6 bases, leaving 8 bases between them. Germline values: CDR1 LGHNT, CDR2 FRNRAP. This CDR3 reads CASGPHPGELFF. The CDR3 bases are TGTGCTAGTGGCCCTCATCCCGGGGAGCTGTTTTTT.

This clone is a singleton in its sample. The V call is TRBV12-3 or TRBV12-4, the J call TRBJ1-1, with a weak D call TRBD1 (5 bases). V dropped 0 bases and J dropped 10 bases, with 9 bases sitting between them. This CDR3 has 12 residues. The CDR3 DNA follows: TGTGCCAGCAGTTTAGCGGGGACCGGAGCTTTCTTT. Translation: CASSLAGTGAFF.

This clone was counted a few times. V and J are TRBV10-3 and TRBJ2-1; the match to TRBD2 covers 13 bases. The junction had 4 bases not matched to a gene; V was cut back by 3 bases and J by 5 bases. Per the germline V gene, CDR1 is ENHRY and CDR2 is SYGVKD. The CDR3 is made up of 16 amino acids. In nucleotides, the CDR3 is TGTGCCATCAGTGACTCACTAGCGGGGGGGAACAATGAGCAGTTCTTC. This codes for CAISDSLAGGNNEQFF.

The rearrangement uses TRBV5-4 and TRBJ1-6; D is undetermined. CDR3 length equals 12 residues. Germline CDR1 is SGHNT and CDR2 is YYREEE (reference sequence). The V and J ends lost 0 bases and 9 bases respectively, with 4 bases between them. Here the CDR3 reads CASSLVGSPLHF. CDR3 nucleotide sequence: TGTGCCAGCAGCTTGGTCGGTTCACCCCTCCACTTT. Supplemented by reference TRBV5-4 and TRBJ1-6, the full variable domain reads ETGVTQSPTHLIKTRGQQVTLRCSSQSGHNTVSWYQQALGQGPQFIFQYYREEENGRGNFPPRFSGLQFPNYSSELNVNALELDDSALYLCASSLVGSPLHFGNGTRLTVT.

J is TRBJ2-2 and V is TRBV6-5, with D uncertain. Trimming left V 10 bases short and J 6 bases short, with 9 bases between. CDR1 and CDR2 from the germline V gene are MNHEY and SVGAGI. The CDR3 is 11 amino acids. CDR3 residues: CAIMRSGELFF. The CDR3 DNA is TGTGCCATTATGCGTTCCGGGGAGCTGTTTTTT.

This clone occurred a few times. The gene calls are TRBV19 and TRBJ1-2, with unresolved D. CDR1 is LNHDA, CDR2 SQIVND, per germline (reference sequence). This CDR3 region has 13 residues. Trimming left V 5 bases short and J 4 bases short, with 11 bases between. CDR3 DNA sequence: TGTGCCAGTAGTTCGGGCACAACCTATGGCTACACCTTC. It codes for CASSSGTTYGYTF.

The genes are TRBV7-9 and TRBJ2-1; 9 bases fit TRBD1. The V gene end was trimmed by 6 bases and the J gene end by 4 bases; junction bases not matched to a gene: 13. The length of the CDR3 is 17 residues. Germline CDR1 reads SEHNR; CDR2 reads FQNEAQ (reference sequence). CDR3 region: CASSPPPRDRAYNEQFF. The CDR3 nucleotides are TGTGCCAGCAGTCCCCCGCCGAGGGACAGGGCATACAATGAGCAGTTCTTC. Together with reference TRBV7-9 and TRBJ2-1, the CDR3 gives the full variable domain: DTGVSQNPRHKITKRGQNVTFRCDPISEHNRLYWYRQTLGQGPEFLTYFQNEAQLEKSRLLSDRFSAERPKGSFSTLEIQRTEQGDSAMYLCASSPPPRDRAYNEQFFGPGTRLTVL.